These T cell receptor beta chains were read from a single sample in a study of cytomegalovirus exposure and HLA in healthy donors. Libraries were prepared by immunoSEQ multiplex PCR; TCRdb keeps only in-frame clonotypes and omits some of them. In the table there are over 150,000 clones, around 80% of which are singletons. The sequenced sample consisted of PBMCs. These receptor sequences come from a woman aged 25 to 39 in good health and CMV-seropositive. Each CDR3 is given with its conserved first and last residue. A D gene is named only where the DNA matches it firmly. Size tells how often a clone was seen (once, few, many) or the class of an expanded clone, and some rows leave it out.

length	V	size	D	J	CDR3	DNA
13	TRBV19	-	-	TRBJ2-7	CASSMNRVGEQYF	TGTGCCAGTAGTATGAACAGGGTTGGCGAGCAGTACTTC
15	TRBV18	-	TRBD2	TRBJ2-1	CASSPGAGLGRKQFF	TGTGCCAGCTCACCAGGGGCGGGACTAGGTCGGAAGCAGTTCTTC
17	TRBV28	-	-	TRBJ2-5	CASSLRGRRSGQETQYF	TGTGCCAGCAGTTTACGCGGAAGGCGTAGCGGCCAAGAGACCCAGTACTTC
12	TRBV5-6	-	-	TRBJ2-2	CASSWPTGELFF	TGTGCCAGCAGCTGGCCCACCGGGGAGCTGTTTTTT
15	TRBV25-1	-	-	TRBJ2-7	CASSPKPGGTYEQYF	TGTGCCAGCAGTCCGAAACCCGGGGGTACCTACGAGCAGTACTTC
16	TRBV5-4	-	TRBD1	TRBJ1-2	CASSSGDRWGSYGYTF	TGTGCCAGCAGCTCAGGGGACAGGTGGGGTTCCTATGGCTACACCTTC
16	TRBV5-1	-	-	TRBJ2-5	CASSLFPGRGQETQYF	TGCGCCAGCAGCTTGTTTCCAGGGCGGGGCCAAGAGACCCAGTACTTC
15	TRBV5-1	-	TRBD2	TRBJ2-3	CASRSGGSSTDTQYF	TGCGCCAGCCGTAGCGGGGGGTCTAGCACAGATACGCAGTATTTT
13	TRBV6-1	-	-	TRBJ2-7	CASRGHLLYEQYF	TGTGCCAGCAGGGGACACCTACTCTACGAGCAGTACTTC
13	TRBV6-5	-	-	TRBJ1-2	CASRSGQNYGYTF	TGTGCCAGCAGATCAGGGCAAAACTATGGCTACACCTTC
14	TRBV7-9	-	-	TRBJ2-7	CASSRYPQGYEQYF	TGTGCCAGCAGCCGATACCCACAGGGATATGAGCAGTACTTC
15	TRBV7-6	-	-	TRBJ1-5	CASSLVGGFDQPQHF	TGTGCCAGCAGCTTAGTGGGGGGATTCGATCAGCCCCAGCATTTT
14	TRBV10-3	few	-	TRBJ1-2	CAISDPQGIYGYTF	TGTGCCATCAGTGACCCCCAGGGGATCTATGGCTACACCTTC
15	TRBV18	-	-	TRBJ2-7	CASSPQASRSSEQYF	TGTGCCAGCTCACCACAGGCTAGCCGCTCGAGTGAGCAGTACTTC